This passage covers 15 T cell receptor beta chains from one sample sequenced in a study of blood T cell repertoires in COVID-19. Only in-frame clones appear in the TCRdb table, and some are missing; sequencing was by immunoSEQ multiplex PCR. The table lists 150,000 to 200,000 clones, 87% of them singletons. The sequenced material came from PBMCs or T cells enriched from blood (not recorded which). These TCRs come from a human donor with acute COVID-19. The donor label of this sample is uncertain.

This clone was observed a few times. The chain has TRBV6-5 and TRBJ1-1, with 7 bases matching TRBD1. The junction had 10 bases not matched to a gene; V was cut back by 6 bases and J by 6 bases. The CDR3 sequence is 14 residues long. CDR1 MNHEY and CDR2 SVGAGI come from the germline V gene. CDR3 in amino acids: CASRRDRESAEAFF. CDR3 DNA sequence: TGTGCCAGCAGAAGAGACAGGGAGTCCGCTGAAGCTTTCTTT.

This rearrangement joins TRBV13 to TRBJ2-1; 9 bases are shared with TRBD1. The germline gives CDR1 PRHDT, CDR2 FYEKMQ (reference sequence). V gave up 1 base and J gave up 7 bases; unmatched junction bases: 5. The CDR3 extends over 15 amino acids. This CDR3 reads CASSLVQGAQNEQFF. The CDR3 DNA sequence: TGTGCCAGCAGCTTAGTACAGGGGGCGCAGAATGAGCAGTTCTTC.

V usage is TRBV30 and J usage is TRBJ1-2; D is unresolved. Germline CDR1 GTSNPN, CDR2 SVGIG (reference sequence). V was cut by 3 bases and J by 4 bases, with 9 bases left in between. The CDR3 is made up of 12 amino acids. CDR3 DNA sequence: TGTGCCTGGAGCGAGGGCTTCTATGGCTACACCTTC. Translated, it gives CAWSEGFYGYTF.

CDR3 nucleotides: TGTGCCAGCGTAAACAGGGGTGGGGATGAGCAGTTCTTC. It codes for CASVNRGGDEQFF. The genes are TRBV7-9 and TRBJ2-1, with 7 bases lining up with TRBD1. The CDR3 is 13 residues long. Germline V gives CDR1 SEHNR, CDR2 FQNEAQ (reference sequence). The ends lost 8 bases at V and 8 bases at J; junction bases unmatched: 9.

This chain uses TRBV5-4 with TRBJ2-5; D uncertain. Trimming shortened V by 2 bases and J by 3 bases, and 14 bases separated the two germline ends. The germline V gene encodes CDR1 SGHNT and CDR2 YYREEE (reference sequence). This CDR3 has 15 amino acids. The CDR3 is CASSFNMGSKETQYF. CDR3 bases: TGTGCCAGCAGCTTTAACATGGGCTCCAAAGAGACCCAGTACTTC.

This clone was recorded once. V is TRBV2 and J is TRBJ2-5, with TRBD2 matching 8 bases. CDR3 length equals 16 residues. V lost 6 bases, J lost 4 bases, and 13 bases stayed unmatched. The V gene's germline CDR1 is SNHLY and CDR2 FYNNEI. CDR3 sequence (DNA): TGTGCCAGCAGAGATCAGCGGGGGATTCAGGGAGAGACCCAGTACTTC. It yields the protein CASRDQRGIQGETQYF.

This clone was seen a handful of times. The gene calls are TRBV27 and TRBJ2-1; TRBD1 aligns across 8 bases. Germline CDR1 MNHEY, CDR2 SMNVEV (reference sequence). The CDR3 has 12 residues. After removal of 9 bases from V and 5 bases from J, the junction contained 3 bases not matched to a gene. DNA for the CDR3: TGTGCCAGGCCGGGACAGGACAATGAGCAGTTCTTC. As protein: CARPGQDNEQFF.

This chain joins TRBV7-2 and TRBJ2-3; possible D gene TRBD2, 7 bases. CDR3 length equals 15 residues. Trimming removed 5 bases at V and 5 bases at J, with 17 bases between. CDR1 is SGHTA and CDR2 is FQGNSA in the germline V gene. DNA for the CDR3: TGTGCCAGCAGCCCATGGGGGGGGCAGGAAGATACGCAGTATTTT. Translated: CASSPWGGQEDTQYF.

This chain uses TRBV5-4 with TRBJ1-6, with D possibly TRBD1 on 5 matching bases. The germline V and J ends were trimmed by 3 bases and 6 bases, with 19 bases remaining between them. The germline gives CDR1 SGHNT, CDR2 YYREEE (reference sequence). CDR3 length equals 17 residues. CDR3 sequence: CASSSPKTLGGNSPLHF. CDR3 nucleotide sequence: TGTGCCAGCAGCTCACCAAAGACCCTCGGGGGTAATTCACCCCTCCACTTT.

This chain joins TRBV30 and TRBJ2-7; TRBD1 matches 8 bases. This CDR3 is 11 amino acids long. V gave up 5 bases and J gave up 3 bases; unmatched junction bases: 0. Germline lookup yields CDR1 GTSNPN and CDR2 SVGIG (reference sequence). This chain's CDR3 is CAWGQGYEQYF. CDR3 DNA: TGTGCCTGGGGACAGGGCTACGAGCAGTACTTC.

The chain joins TRBV11-2 to TRBJ2-2; D perhaps matches TRBD2 (5 bases). In germline, CDR1 is SGHAT, CDR2 FQNNGV. CDR3 length equals 16 residues. Trimming removed 4 bases at V and 5 bases at J, with 17 bases between. The CDR3 DNA reads as TGTGCCAGCAGCTCACTCTGGACTGCTTTTACCGGGGAGCTGTTTTTT. Amino acids: CASSSLWTAFTGELFF.

The V call is TRBV18, the J call TRBJ1-1; the match to TRBD1 covers 7 bases. Looked up from germline, CDR1 is KGHSH and CDR2 is LQKENI. CDR3 length: 15 residues. V lost 0 bases, J lost 4 bases, and 5 bases stayed unmatched. The CDR3 DNA is TGTGCCAGCTCACCACCGGCAGGGGGAACCACTGAAGCTTTCTTT. As protein: CASSPPAGGTTEAFF. Looking up the rest from reference TRBV18 and TRBJ1-1 gives the full variable domain: NAGVMQNPRHLVRRRGQEARLRCSPMKGHSHVYWYRQLPEEGLKFMVYLQKENIIDESGMPKERFSAEFPKEGPSILRIQQVVRGDSAAYFCASSPPAGGTTEAFFGQGTRLTVV.

The chain uses TRBV27 and TRBJ2-7; D call uncertain. Trimming took off 6 bases at V and 3 bases at J, with 12 bases between the two ends. Germline V gives CDR1 MNHEY, CDR2 SMNVEV (reference sequence). The CDR3 is made up of 13 amino acids. DNA of the CDR3: TGTGCCAGCAGCTGGAGTGTAGACTACGAGCAGTACTTC. Its translation: CASSWSVDYEQYF.

The chain combines TRBV5-1 with TRBJ1-2, with D maybe TRBD1 (6 bases). This CDR3 is 14 amino acids long. V lost 6 bases, J lost 6 bases, and 18 bases lay in between. In germline, CDR1 is SGHRS, CDR2 YFSETQ. The CDR3 loop reads CASTNRVQGHGYTF. Written as DNA, the CDR3 is TGCGCCAGCACCAACCGGGTCCAGGGGCATGGCTACACCTTC.

The chain links TRBV5-6 to TRBJ2-1; 10 positions match TRBD2. The CDR3 is 15 amino acids. V shed 3 bases and J 4 bases; nucleotides not matched to a gene: 4. Germline assignment: CDR1 SGHDT and CDR2 YYEEEE. CDR3 nucleotides: TGTGCCAGCAGCTGGACTAGCGGCTTTTACAATGAGCAGTTCTTC. It yields the protein CASSWTSGFYNEQFF.